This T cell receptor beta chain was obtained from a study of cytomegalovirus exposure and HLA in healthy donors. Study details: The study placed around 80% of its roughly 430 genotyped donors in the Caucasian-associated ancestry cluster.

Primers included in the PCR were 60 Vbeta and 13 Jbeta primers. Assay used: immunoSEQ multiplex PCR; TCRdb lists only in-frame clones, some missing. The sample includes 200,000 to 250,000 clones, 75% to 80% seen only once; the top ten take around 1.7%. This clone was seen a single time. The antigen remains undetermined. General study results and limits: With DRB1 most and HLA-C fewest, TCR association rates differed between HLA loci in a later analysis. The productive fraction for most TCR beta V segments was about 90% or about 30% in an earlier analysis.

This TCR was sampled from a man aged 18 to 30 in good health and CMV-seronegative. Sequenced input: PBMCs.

In DNA, the CDR3 is TGCGCCAGCAGCCGGACGCCAGGGGCCAGGCGGCTAGAGGGCTACACCTTC. Its protein is CASSRTPGARRLEGYTF. This chain links TRBV5-1 with TRBJ1-2; the D gene is possibly TRBD1 (6 bases). The CDR3 consists of 17 residues. V lost 4 bases to trimming and J lost 8 bases, with 27 bases between them. Germline CDR1 and CDR2: SGHRS and YFSETQ.